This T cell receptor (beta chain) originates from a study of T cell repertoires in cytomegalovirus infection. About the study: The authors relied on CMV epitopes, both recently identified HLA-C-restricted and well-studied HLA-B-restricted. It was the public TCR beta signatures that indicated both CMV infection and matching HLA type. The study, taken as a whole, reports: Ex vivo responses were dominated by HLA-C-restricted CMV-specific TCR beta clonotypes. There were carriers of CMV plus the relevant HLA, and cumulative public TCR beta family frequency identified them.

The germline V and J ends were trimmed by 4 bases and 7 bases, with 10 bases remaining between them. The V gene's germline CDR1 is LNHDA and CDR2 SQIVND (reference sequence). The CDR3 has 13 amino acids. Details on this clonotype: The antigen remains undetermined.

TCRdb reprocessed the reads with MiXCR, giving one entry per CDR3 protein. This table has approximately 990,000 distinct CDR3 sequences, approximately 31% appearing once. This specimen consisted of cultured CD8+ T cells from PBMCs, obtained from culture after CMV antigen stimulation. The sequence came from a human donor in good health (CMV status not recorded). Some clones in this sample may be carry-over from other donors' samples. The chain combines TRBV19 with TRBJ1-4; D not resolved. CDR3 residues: CASSNRRAEKLFF. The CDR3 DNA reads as TGTGCCAGTAGTAACCGCCGAGCTGAAAAACTGTTTTTT.